The 20 T cell receptor beta chains below come from one sample, sequenced in a study of shared clonotypes between healthy human individuals. Produced via immunoSEQ multiplex PCR; TCRdb's table is partial and in-frame only. The data contain around 2,100,000 clones, about 95% of them singletons. Naive-designated CD8 cells lacked CD45RO, were positively enriched for CCR7, and omitted terminally differentiated effector memory CD45RA+ cells. The source material was naive CD8+ T cells sorted from blood. The receptors stem from a man between 18 and 29 years old in good health.

This sequence joins TRBV25-1 and TRBJ1-1, with D hard to call. V lost 4 bases and J lost 10, with 13 bases in between. Germline-derived CDR1 and CDR2 are MGHDK and SYGVNS. The CDR3 has 12 residues. CDR3: CASSVGPTGAFF. CDR3 DNA: TGTGCCAGCAGTGTGGGTCCGACGGGAGCTTTCTTT.

The chain links TRBV13 to TRBJ2-2; D is unclear. CDR3 length equals 16 residues. V was trimmed by 1 base and J by 4 bases, leaving 13 bases between them. Germline V gene sequence: CDR1 PRHDT, CDR2 FYEKMQ (reference sequence). In DNA, the CDR3 is TGTGCCAGCAGCTTAGTCGGTTTAAGGAGCACCGGGGAGCTGTTTTTT. Its translation: CASSLVGLRSTGELFF.

A word on this clone: The sample holds other DNA sequences that translate to the same CDR3. This chain joins TRBV11-2 and TRBJ1-6; 9 positions match TRBD1. Per germline, CDR1 SGHAT and CDR2 FQNNGV. This CDR3 region has 14 residues. J lost 6 bases, V lost 4 bases, and 1 base had no gene match. CDR3 DNA sequence: TGTGCCAGCAGCTCGGGACAGGGTAATTCACCCCTCCACTTT. Its protein product is CASSSGQGNSPLHF.

The genes are TRBV10-3 and TRBJ2-5; 8 nucleotides match TRBD1. There are 15 residues in the CDR3. In germline, CDR1 is ENHRY, CDR2 SYGVKD. V shed 4 bases, J shed 3 bases, and the junction held 7 bases outside the gene matches. The CDR3, as DNA: TGTGCCATCAGTGGGGAGCTGGGACAGGAAGAGACCCAGTACTTC. Amino acids: CAISGELGQEETQYF.

The chain joins TRBV5-1 to TRBJ2-7; 10 positions match TRBD1. Trimming cost V 7 bases and J 1 base; bases outside gene matches: 2. Germline CDR1 reads SGHRS; CDR2 reads YFSETQ. This CDR3 spans 13 amino acids. The CDR3 DNA reads TGCGCCAGCGGACAGGGGGGATCCTACGAGCAGTACTTC. Translated, it gives CASGQGGSYEQYF.

The CDR3 DNA is TGTGCCAGCAGCCTAGCGGGACTCCCAACCAACTATGGCTACACCTTC. Amino acid sequence: CASSLAGLPTNYGYTF. The chain combines TRBV5-6 with TRBJ1-2; a weak D match, TRBD1 (5 bases). The CDR3 sequence is 16 residues long. Germline values: CDR1 SGHDT, CDR2 YYEEEE. The germline V and J ends were trimmed by 4 bases and 2 bases, with 18 bases remaining between them.

CDR3 DNA sequence: TGTGCCAGCAGCGATCCCGACAGGGATGGCACAGATACGCAGTATTTT. Amino acids: CASSDPDRDGTDTQYF. The chain carries TRBV7-9 and TRBJ2-3; TRBD1 matches at 7 bases. V shed 5 bases and J 1 base; nucleotides not matched to a gene: 9. Germline V gene data show CDR1 as SEHNR and CDR2 as FQNEAQ (reference sequence). The CDR3 contains 16 residues.

The rearrangement uses TRBV2 and TRBJ2-5; 10 bases map to TRBD1. J gave up 4 bases and V 9 bases, and 8 bases lay outside the gene matches. Germline V gives CDR1 SNHLY, CDR2 FYNNEI. The CDR3 sequence is 14 residues long. Here the CDR3 reads CASRTGGTGETQYF. CDR3 DNA sequence: TGTGCCAGTAGGACAGGGGGGACTGGAGAGACCCAGTACTTC.

V usage is TRBV4-1 and J usage is TRBJ2-7; no definite D call. The CDR3 has 15 residues. Germline loops: CDR1 MGHRA, CDR2 YSYEKL. Trimming removed 2 bases at V and 1 base at J, with 12 bases between. The CDR3 loop reads CASSQPQLGSYEQYF. The CDR3 coding sequence is TGCGCCAGCAGCCAACCCCAATTGGGTTCCTACGAGCAGTACTTC.

The chain joins TRBV6-6 to TRBJ2-3, with D uncertain. Germline assignment: CDR1 MNHNY and CDR2 SVGAGI (reference sequence). This CDR3 spans 13 amino acids. V lost 2 bases to trimming and J lost 4 bases, with 7 bases between them. The CDR3 DNA reads TGTGCCAGCAGTTACACCAAGTCAGATACGCAGTATTTT. Translation gives CASSYTKSDTQYF.

The chain carries TRBV4-3 and TRBJ2-1, with TRBD2 as a possible D gene (5 bases). V was clipped by 2 bases and J by 2 bases, with 16 bases between them. Germline V lookup: CDR1 LGHNA, CDR2 YSLEER. The CDR3 contains 17 residues. CDR3 in amino acids: CASSQFLEGETYNEQFF. For the CDR3, the DNA is TGCGCCAGCAGCCAATTCCTTGAGGGAGAGACCTACAATGAGCAGTTCTTC.

Of note for this clone: This sample includes further DNA sequences coding for the same CDR3. This sequence joins TRBV7-6 and TRBJ2-1, with D possibly TRBD2 on 6 matching bases. CDR3 length: 14 amino acids. From germline, CDR1 is SGHVS and CDR2 FNYEAQ. The V end lost 0 bases, the J end lost 3 bases, and 6 bases lay between the germline ends. This chain's CDR3 is CASSLAGGYNEQFF. CDR3 nucleotides: TGTGCCAGCAGCTTAGCGGGGGGCTACAATGAGCAGTTCTTC.

This chain joins TRBV4-1 and TRBJ2-7; 8 nucleotides agree with TRBD1. CDR3 length: 13 residues. Trimming at V came to 4 bases and at J to 4 bases, leaving 3 bases not matched to a gene. CDR1 MGHRA and CDR2 YSYEKL come from the germline V gene. CDR3 protein: CASSLRQGYEQYF. Here the CDR3 DNA reads TGCGCCAGCAGCCTGAGACAGGGGTACGAGCAGTACTTC.

The sample holds one count of this clone. The chain combines TRBV27 with TRBJ1-5, with D possibly matching TRBD1 (6 bases). CDR3 length equals 15 residues. Trimming removed 0 bases at V and 1 base at J, with 7 bases between. Germline CDR1 MNHEY, CDR2 SMNVEV (reference sequence). In DNA form, the CDR3 reads TGTGCCAGCAGTTTATCTGGGACAAGCAATCAGCCCCAGCATTTT. This sequence encodes CASSLSGTSNQPQHF.

The genes are TRBV10-1 and TRBJ2-1; maybe TRBD1 (6 bases). V was trimmed by 6 bases and J by 9 bases, leaving 12 bases between them. CDR3 length: 12 residues. Per germline, CDR1 WNHNN and CDR2 SYGVQD (reference sequence). As DNA, the CDR3 is TGCGCCAGCAGCGAGAGAGGGGGTGAGCAGTTCTTC. Its protein product is CASSERGGEQFF.

Of note for this clone: The same CDR3 is also encoded by other DNA sequences in this sample. This chain connects TRBV9 to TRBJ1-2; perhaps TRBD1 as D (6 bases). This CDR3 has 15 amino acids. V shed 0 bases and J shed 5 bases, with 14 bases lying between them. Germline lookup yields CDR1 SGDLS and CDR2 YYNGEE. The chain's CDR3 is CASSVGGGTVYGYTF. CDR3 sequence (DNA): TGTGCCAGCAGCGTAGGAGGGGGTACAGTGTATGGCTACACCTTC.

V and J are TRBV5-1 and TRBJ1-2, with D perhaps TRBD1 (5 bases). Per germline, CDR1 SGHRS and CDR2 YFSETQ. Between the trimmed V and J ends, which lost 4 bases and 3 bases, there was a span of 10 bases. The length of the CDR3 is 13 residues. The CDR3 is CASSGTADYGYTF. CDR3 nucleotides: TGCGCCAGCAGCGGGACTGCGGACTATGGCTACACCTTC.

The rearrangement uses TRBV4-3 and TRBJ1-6, with 7 bases aligning to TRBD1. There are 16 residues in the CDR3. Germline V gene lookup returns CDR1 LGHNA and CDR2 YSLEER. With 0 bases clipped from V and 5 bases from J, the junction kept 4 bases outside the gene matches. In DNA form, the CDR3 reads TGCGCCAGCAGCCAAGAAGAGGGGGCTCATAATTCACCCCTCCACTTT. Encoded protein: CASSQEEGAHNSPLHF.

For this clone: This sample includes further DNA sequences coding for the same CDR3. The rearrangement joins TRBV11-2 to TRBJ2-5; unclear D gene. The CDR3 runs to 12 residues. CDR1 SGHAT and CDR2 FQNNGV come from the germline V gene. V was cut by 2 bases and J by 4 bases, with 5 bases left in between. The CDR3 sequence is CASSLSGETQYF. As DNA, the CDR3 is TGTGCCAGCAGCTTATCGGGAGAGACCCAGTACTTC.

The CDR3 region has the DNA TGTGCCAGCAGCTTGGGGATCGGCGGTCCATGGTTCTTC. Translating gives CASSLGIGGPWFF. V usage is TRBV11-3 and J usage is TRBJ2-1; no firm D call. The CDR3 covers 13 residues. Trimming took 3 bases from V and 15 from J, leaving 18 bases between them. In germline, CDR1 is SGHNT, CDR2 YENEEA.